This T cell receptor (beta chain) was documented in a study of T cells after yellow fever vaccination. About the research overall: With SMART-Seq v4 Ultra Low Input, the fractions containing low cell numbers were prepared.

5'RACE template switching produced TCR cDNA carrying a universal primer site and UMIs. MiXCR, applied by TCRdb to the 5' RACE reads, yields one record per CDR3 protein. The sample has approximately 550,000 distinct CDR3 sequences; around 21% are singletons. A few counts support this clonotype. The antigen remains unidentified. Findings of the study overall: Abundant clonotypes from the bulk population could get into FACS-sorted repertoires as contaminants.

The CDR3 spans 15 residues. Germline CDR1 and CDR2: SGHKS and YYEKEE (reference sequence). Deletions cut 5 bases from V and 1 base from J, with 15 bases between. This TCR was recovered from a man aged 25 to 40 who received the YFV17D yellow fever vaccine. The genes are TRBV5-5 and TRBJ1-1, with D possibly TRBD1 on 6 matching bases. The sample in question was PBMCs, obtained 15 days after the yellow fever booster vaccination. The CDR3 nucleotides read TGTGCCAGCAGGTTTGGAAGGACAGCGAACACTGAAGCTTTCTTT. Translated: CASRFGRTANTEAFF. Supplemented by reference TRBV5-5 and TRBJ1-1, the full variable domain reads DAGVTQSPTHLIKTRGQQVTLRCSPISGHKSVSWYQQVLGQGPQFIFQYYEKEERGRGNFPDRFSARQFPNYSSELNVNALLLGDSALYLCASRFGRTANTEAFFGQGTRLTVV.